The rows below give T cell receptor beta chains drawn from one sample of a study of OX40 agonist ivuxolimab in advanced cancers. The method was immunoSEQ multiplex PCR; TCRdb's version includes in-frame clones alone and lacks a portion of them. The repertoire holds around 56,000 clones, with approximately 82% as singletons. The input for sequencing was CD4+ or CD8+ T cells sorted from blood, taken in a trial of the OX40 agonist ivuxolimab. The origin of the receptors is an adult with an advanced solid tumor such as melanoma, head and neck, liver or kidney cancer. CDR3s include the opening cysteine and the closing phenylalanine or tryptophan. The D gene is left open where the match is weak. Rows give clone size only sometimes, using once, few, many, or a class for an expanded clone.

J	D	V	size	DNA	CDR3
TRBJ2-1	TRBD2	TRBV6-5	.	TGTGCCAGCAGTTACTCCGGGACTAACAATGAGCAGTTCTTC	CASSYSGTNNEQFF
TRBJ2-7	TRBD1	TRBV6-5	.	TGTGCCAGCAGTCCCCACAGGGGAGAGCAGTACTTC	CASSPHRGEQYF
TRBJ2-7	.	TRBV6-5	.	TGTGCCAGCAGTCCTACCCGGCCCTACGAGCAGTACTTC	CASSPTRPYEQYF
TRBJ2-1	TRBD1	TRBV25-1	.	TGTGCCAGCAGTTCGTCCACAGGGGTGGGATCCTACAATGAGCAGTTCTTC	CASSSSTGVGSYNEQFF
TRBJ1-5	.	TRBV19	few	TGTGCCAGTAGTCAAGGGATCAATCAGCCCCAGCATTTT	CASSQGINQPQHF
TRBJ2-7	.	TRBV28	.	TGTGCCAGCACGCCCCGAACGCCAGGGGGGGAGCAGTACTTC	CASTPRTPGGEQYF
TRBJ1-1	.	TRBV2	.	TGTGCCAGCAGTGAAGGGACGGTGAACACTGAAGCTTTCTTT	CASSEGTVNTEAFF
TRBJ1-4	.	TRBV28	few	TGTGCCAGCACCTCTAGTCTGGGGGGTGAAAAACTGTTTTTT	CASTSSLGGEKLFF
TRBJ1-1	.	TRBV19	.	TGTGCCAGTAGTATCGCGGGAACTGAAGCTTTCTTT	CASSIAGTEAFF
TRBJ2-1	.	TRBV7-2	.	TGTGCCAGCAGCTTAGCGCTTGGGCGGTACAATGAGCAGTTCTTC	CASSLALGRYNEQFF
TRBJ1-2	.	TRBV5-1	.	TGCGCCAGCAGCTTGGGACCGAACTATGGCTACACCTTC	CASSLGPNYGYTF
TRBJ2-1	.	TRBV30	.	TGTGCTTCGTCCGTCTCGTACCTAGGGTATGAGCAGTTCTTC	CASSVSYLGYEQFF
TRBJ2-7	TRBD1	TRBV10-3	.	TGTGCCATCAGATCTCCGGGACAGGGCCTCTCCTACGAGCAGTACTTC	CAIRSPGQGLSYEQYF